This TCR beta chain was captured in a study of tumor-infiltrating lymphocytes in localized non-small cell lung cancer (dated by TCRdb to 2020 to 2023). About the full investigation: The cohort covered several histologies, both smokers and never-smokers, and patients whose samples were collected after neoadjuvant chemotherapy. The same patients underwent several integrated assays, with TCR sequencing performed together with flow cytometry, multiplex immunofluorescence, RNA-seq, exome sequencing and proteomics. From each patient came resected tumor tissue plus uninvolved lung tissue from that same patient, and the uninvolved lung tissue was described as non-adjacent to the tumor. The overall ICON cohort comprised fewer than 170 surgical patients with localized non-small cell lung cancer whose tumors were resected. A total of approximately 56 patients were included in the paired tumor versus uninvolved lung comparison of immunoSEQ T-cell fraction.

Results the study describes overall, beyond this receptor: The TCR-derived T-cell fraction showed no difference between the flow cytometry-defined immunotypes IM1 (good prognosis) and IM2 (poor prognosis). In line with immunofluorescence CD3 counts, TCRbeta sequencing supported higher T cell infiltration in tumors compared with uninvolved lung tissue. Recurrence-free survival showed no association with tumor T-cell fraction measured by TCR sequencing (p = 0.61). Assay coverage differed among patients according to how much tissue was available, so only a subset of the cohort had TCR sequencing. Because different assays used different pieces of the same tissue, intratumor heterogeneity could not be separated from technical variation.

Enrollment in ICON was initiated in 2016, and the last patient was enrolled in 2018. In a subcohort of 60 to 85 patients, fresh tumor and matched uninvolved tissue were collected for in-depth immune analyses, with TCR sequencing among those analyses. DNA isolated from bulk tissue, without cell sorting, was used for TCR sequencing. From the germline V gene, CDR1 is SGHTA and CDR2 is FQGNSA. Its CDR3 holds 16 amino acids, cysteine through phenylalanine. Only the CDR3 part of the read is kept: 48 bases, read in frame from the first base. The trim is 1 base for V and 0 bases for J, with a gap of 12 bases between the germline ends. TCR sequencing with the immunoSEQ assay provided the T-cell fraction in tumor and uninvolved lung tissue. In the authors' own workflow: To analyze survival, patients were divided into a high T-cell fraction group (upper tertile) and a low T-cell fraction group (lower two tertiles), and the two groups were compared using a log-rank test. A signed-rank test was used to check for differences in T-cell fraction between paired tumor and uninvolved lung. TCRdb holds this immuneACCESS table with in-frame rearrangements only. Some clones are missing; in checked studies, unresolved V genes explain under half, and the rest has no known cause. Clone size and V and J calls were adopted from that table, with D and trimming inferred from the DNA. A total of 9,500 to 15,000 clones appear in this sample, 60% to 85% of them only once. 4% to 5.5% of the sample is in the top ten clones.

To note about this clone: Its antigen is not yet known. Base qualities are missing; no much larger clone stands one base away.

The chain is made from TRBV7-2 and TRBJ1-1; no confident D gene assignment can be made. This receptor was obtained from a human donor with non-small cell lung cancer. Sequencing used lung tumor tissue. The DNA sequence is TGTGCCAGCAGCTTAGGGGGTGGGCGGGTGAACACTGAAGCTTTCTTT. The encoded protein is CASSLGGGRVNTEAFF.